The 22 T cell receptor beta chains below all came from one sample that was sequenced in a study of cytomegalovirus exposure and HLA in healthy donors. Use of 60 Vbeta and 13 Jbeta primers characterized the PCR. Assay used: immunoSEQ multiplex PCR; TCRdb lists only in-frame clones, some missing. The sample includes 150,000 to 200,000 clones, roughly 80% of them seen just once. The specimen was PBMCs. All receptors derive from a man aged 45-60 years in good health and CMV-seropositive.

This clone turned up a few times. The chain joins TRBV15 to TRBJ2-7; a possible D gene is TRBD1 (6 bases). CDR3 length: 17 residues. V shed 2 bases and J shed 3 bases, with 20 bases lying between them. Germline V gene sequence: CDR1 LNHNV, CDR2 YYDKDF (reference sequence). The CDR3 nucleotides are TGTGCCACCAGCAGATCTGTGTCGGCAGGGGAAGTCTACGAGCAGTACTTC. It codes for CATSRSVSAGEVYEQYF.

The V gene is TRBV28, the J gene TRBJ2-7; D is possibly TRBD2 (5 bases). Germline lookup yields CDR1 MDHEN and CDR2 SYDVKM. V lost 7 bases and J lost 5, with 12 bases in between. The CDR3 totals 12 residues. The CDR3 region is CASIGVLDEQYF. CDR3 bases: TGTGCCAGCATCGGGGTCCTTGACGAGCAGTACTTC.

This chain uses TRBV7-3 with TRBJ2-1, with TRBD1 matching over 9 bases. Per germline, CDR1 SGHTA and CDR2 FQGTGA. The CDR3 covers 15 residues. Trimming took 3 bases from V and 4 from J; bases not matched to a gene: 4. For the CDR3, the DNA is TGTGCCAGCAGCTTGGACAGGGGAAGATACAATGAGCAGTTCTTC. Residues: CASSLDRGRYNEQFF. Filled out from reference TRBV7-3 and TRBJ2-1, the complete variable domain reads GAGVSQTPSNKVTEKGKYVELRCDPISGHTALYWYRQSLGQGPEFLIYFQGTGAADDSGLPNDRFFAVRPEGSVSTLKIQRTERGDSAVYLCASSLDRGRYNEQFFGPGTRLTVL.

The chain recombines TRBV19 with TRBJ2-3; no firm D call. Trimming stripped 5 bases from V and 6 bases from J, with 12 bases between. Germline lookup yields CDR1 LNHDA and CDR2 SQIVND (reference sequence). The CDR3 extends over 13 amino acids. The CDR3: CASSWADGDTQYF. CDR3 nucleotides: TGTGCCAGTAGTTGGGCAGATGGGGATACGCAGTATTTT.

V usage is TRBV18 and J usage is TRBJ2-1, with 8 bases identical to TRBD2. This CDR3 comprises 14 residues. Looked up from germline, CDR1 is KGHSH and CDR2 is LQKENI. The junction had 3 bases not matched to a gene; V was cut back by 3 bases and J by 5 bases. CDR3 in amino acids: CASSPTGGDNEQFF. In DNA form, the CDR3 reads TGTGCCAGCTCACCGACCGGGGGGGACAATGAGCAGTTCTTC.

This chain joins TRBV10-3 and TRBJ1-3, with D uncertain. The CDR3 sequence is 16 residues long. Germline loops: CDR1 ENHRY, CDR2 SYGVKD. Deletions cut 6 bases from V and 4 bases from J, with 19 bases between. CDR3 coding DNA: TGTGCCATCAGGGGCGCCTCCCTGCTGACCGGAAACACCATATATTTT. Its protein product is CAIRGASLLTGNTIYF.

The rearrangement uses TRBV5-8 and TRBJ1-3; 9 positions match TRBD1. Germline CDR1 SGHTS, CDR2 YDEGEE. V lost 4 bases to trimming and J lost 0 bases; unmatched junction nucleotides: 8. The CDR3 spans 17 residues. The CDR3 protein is CASSAWTGVLSGNTIYF. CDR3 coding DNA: TGTGCCAGCAGCGCGTGGACAGGGGTGCTCTCTGGAAACACCATATATTTT. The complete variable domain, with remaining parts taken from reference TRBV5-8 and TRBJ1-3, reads EAGVTQSPTHLIKTRGQQATLRCSPISGHTSVYWYQQALGLGLQFLLWYDEGEERNRGNFPPRFSGRQFPNYSSELNVNALELEDSALYLCASSAWTGVLSGNTIYFGEGSWLTVV.

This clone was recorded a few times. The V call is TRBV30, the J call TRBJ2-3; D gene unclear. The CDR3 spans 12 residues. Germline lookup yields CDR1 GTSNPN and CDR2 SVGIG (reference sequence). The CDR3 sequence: CAIGASGDTQYF. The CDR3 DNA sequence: TGTGCTATCGGCGCCTCCGGGGATACGCAGTATTTT.

CDR3 sequence: CASSFGTGREKLFF. In nucleotides, the CDR3 is TGTGCCAGCAGCTTCGGGACAGGGAGAGAAAAACTGTTTTTT. The V call is TRBV7-9, the J call TRBJ1-4; 9 bases align to TRBD1. Per the germline V gene, CDR1 is SEHNR and CDR2 is FQNEAQ (reference sequence). The V gene end was trimmed by 3 bases and the J gene end by 8 bases; junction bases not matched to a gene: 4. This CDR3 has 14 residues.

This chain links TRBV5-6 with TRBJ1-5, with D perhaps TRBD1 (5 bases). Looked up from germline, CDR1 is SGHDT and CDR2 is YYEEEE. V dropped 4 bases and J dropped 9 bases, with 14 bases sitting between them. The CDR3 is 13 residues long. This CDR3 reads CASSPLIGGPQHF. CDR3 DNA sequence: TGTGCCAGCAGCCCGCTGATCGGGGGGCCCCAGCATTTT. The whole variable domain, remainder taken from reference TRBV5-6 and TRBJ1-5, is DAGVTQSPTHLIKTRGQQVTLRCSPKSGHDTVSWYQQALGQGPQFIFQYYEEEERQRGNFPDRFSGHQFPNYSSELNVNALLLGDSALYLCASSPLIGGPQHFGDGTRLSIL.

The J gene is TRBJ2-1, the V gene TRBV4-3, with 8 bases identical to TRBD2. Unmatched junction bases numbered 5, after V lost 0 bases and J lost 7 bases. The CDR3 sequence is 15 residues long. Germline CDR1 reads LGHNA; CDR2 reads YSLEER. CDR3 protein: CASSQDPGLANEQFF. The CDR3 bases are TGCGCCAGCAGCCAAGATCCCGGACTAGCAAATGAGCAGTTCTTC.

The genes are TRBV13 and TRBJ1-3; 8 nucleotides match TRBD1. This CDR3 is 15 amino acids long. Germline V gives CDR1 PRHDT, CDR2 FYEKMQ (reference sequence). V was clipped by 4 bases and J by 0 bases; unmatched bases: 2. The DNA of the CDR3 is TGTGCCAGCAGCTCACAGGGGGTCTCTGGAAACACCATATATTTT. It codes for CASSSQGVSGNTIYF.

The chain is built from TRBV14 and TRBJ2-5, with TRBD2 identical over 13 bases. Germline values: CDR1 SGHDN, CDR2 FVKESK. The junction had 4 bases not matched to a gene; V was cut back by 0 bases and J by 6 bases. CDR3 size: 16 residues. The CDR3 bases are TGTGCCAGCAGCCAAGACTGGGGACTAGCGGGAAAGACCCAGTACTTC. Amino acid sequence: CASSQDWGLAGKTQYF.

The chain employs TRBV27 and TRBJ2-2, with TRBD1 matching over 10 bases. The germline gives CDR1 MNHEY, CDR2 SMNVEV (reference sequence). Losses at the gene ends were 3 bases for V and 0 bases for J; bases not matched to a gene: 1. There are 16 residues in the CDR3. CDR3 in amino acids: CASSLGTGANTGELFF. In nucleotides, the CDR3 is TGTGCCAGCAGTTTGGGGACAGGGGCGAACACCGGGGAGCTGTTTTTT.

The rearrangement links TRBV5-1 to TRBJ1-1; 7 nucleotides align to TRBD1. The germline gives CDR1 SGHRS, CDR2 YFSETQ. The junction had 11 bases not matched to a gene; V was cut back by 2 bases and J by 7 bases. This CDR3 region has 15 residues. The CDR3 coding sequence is TGCGCCAGCAGCTTAGGGCCCACAGGGGAGAGTGAAGCTTTCTTT. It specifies CASSLGPTGESEAFF. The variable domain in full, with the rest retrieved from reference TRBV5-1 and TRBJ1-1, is KAGVTQTPRYLIKTRGQQVTLSCSPISGHRSVSWYQQTPGQGLQFLFEYFSETQRNKGNFPGRFSGRQFSNSRSEMNVSTLELGDSALYLCASSLGPTGESEAFFGQGTRLTVV.

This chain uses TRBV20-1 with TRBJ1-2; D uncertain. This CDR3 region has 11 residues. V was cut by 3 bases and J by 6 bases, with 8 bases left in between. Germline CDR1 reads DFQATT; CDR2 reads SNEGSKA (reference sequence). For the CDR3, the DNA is TGCAGTGCTAGGGAGCCTCATGGCTACACCTTC. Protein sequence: CSAREPHGYTF.

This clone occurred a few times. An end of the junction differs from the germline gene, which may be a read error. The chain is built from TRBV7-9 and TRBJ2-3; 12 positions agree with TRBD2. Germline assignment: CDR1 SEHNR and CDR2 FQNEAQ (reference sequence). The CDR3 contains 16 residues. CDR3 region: CSSSVLAGGLTDTQYF. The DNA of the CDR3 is TGTTCCAGCAGCGTGCTAGCGGGAGGGTTGACAGATACGCAGTATTTT. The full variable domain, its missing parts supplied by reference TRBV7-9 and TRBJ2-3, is DTGVSQNPRHKITKRGQNVTFRCDPISEHNRLYWYRQTLGQGPEFLTYFQNEAQLEKSRLLSDRFSAERPKGSFSTLEIQRTEQGDSAMYLCSSSVLAGGLTDTQYFGPGTRLTVL.

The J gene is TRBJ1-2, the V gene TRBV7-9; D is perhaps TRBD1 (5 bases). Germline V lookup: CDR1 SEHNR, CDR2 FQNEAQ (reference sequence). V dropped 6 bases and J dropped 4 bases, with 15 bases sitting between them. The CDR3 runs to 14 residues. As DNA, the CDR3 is TGTGCCAGCAGTTCCCTCGCGGGGACCTATGGCTACACCTTC. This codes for CASSSLAGTYGYTF.

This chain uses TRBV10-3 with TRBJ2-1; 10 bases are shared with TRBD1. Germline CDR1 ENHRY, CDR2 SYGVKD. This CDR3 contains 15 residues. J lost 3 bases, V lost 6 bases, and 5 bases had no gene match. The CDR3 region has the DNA TGTGCCATCAGCGTAGACAGGGGGCTCTACAATGAGCAGTTCTTC. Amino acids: CAISVDRGLYNEQFF.

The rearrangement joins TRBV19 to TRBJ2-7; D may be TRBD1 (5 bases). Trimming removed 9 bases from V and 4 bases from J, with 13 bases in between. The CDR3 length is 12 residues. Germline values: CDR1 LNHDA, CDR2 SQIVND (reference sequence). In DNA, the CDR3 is TGTGCCAGCAGGGATCCACATTACGAGCAGTACTTC. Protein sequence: CASRDPHYEQYF. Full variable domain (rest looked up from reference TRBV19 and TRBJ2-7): DGGITQSPKYLFRKEGQNVTLSCEQNLNHDAMYWYRQDPGQGLRLIYYSQIVNDFQKGDIAEGYSVSREKKESFPLTVTSAQKNPTAFYLCASRDPHYEQYFGPGTRLTVT.

As DNA, the CDR3 is TGTGCCAGCAGCTTAGAGCCGGGTCAGGATACGCAGTATTTT. It encodes CASSLEPGQDTQYF. The V call is TRBV7-8, the J call TRBJ2-3; no definite D call. The CDR3 has 14 residues. CDR1 and CDR2 (germline): SGHVS, FQNEAQ. V was pared by 1 base and J by 6 bases, with 11 bases between. Complete variable domain (other parts from reference TRBV7-8 and TRBJ2-3): GAGVSQSPRYKVAKRGQDVALRCDPISGHVSLFWYQQALGQGPEFLTYFQNEAQLDKSGLPSDRFFAERPEGSVSTLKIQRTQQEDSAVYLCASSLEPGQDTQYFGPGTRLTVL.

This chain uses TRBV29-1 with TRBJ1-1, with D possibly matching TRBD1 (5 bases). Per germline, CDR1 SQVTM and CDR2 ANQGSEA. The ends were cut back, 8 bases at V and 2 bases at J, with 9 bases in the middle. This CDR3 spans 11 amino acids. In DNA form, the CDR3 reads TGCAGCACAGGACACAACACTGAAGCTTTCTTT. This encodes CSTGHNTEAFF. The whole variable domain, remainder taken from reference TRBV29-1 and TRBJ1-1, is SAVISQKPSRDICQRGTSLTIQCQVDSQVTMMFWYRQQPGQSLTLIATANQGSEATYESGFVIDKFPISRPNLTFSTLTVSNMSPEDSSIYLCSTGHNTEAFFGQGTRLTVV.